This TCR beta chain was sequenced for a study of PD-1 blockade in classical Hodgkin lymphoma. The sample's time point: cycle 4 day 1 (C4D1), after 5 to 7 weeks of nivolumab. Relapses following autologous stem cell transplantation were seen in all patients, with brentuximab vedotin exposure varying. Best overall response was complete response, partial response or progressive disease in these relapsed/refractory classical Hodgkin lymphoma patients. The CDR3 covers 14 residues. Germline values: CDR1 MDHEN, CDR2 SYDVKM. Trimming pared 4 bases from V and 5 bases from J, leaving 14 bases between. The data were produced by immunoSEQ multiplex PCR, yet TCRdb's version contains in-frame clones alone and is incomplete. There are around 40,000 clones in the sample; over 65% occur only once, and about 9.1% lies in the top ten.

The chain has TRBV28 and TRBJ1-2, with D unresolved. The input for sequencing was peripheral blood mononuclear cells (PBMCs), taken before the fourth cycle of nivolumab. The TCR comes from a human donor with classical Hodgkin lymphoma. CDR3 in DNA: TGTGCCAGCAGTTCCCTTTTGAGTTTATATGGCTACACCTTC. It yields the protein CASSSLLSLYGYTF.